The 18 T cell receptor beta chains below come from one sample, sequenced in a study of T cells after posttransplantation cyclophosphamide. Method: immunoSEQ multiplex PCR; TCRdb's copy keeps in-frame clones and lacks some. The sample holds about 33,000 clones, and no clone turns up only once. Sequenced material: PBMCs. These receptors were taken from a woman under 40 in good health and a related stem cell transplant donor.

This clone was seen repeatedly, ten times or more. The V and J genes are TRBV18 and TRBJ2-3, with 9 nucleotides matching TRBD2. This CDR3 has 19 amino acids. Germline V CDR1 and CDR2: KGHSH, LQKENI. The V and J ends lost 1 base and 6 bases, in that order; junction bases with no gene match: 17. The CDR3: CASSPLAGGWRHRRDTQYF. DNA of the CDR3: TGTGCCAGCTCACCACTTGCGGGGGGGTGGCGACACCGACGGGATACGCAGTATTTT.

The chain uses TRBV15 and TRBJ2-3; 10 bases line up with TRBD2. The CDR3 contains 16 residues. The germline gives CDR1 LNHNV, CDR2 YYDKDF (reference sequence). The V and J ends lost 1 base and 7 bases, in that order; junction bases with no gene match: 8. The CDR3 reads CATSRVLLAGEHTQYF. CDR3 in DNA: TGTGCCACCAGCAGAGTTCTCCTAGCGGGGGAACATACGCAGTATTTT.

This clone was seen ten or more times. V and J are TRBV9 and TRBJ2-1; tentative D call: TRBD2 (6 bases). The CDR3 runs to 15 residues. Germline CDR1 SGDLS, CDR2 YYNGEE. Trimming took 4 bases from V and 2 from J, leaving 13 bases between them. CDR3 in amino acids: CASSLLGGTYNEQFF. The CDR3, as DNA: TGTGCCAGCAGCCTACTCGGGGGAACCTACAATGAGCAGTTCTTC.

The table lists this clone with many counts. This chain joins TRBV5-1 and TRBJ2-7; TRBD2 matches 7 bases. This CDR3 contains 13 residues. The germline CDR1 and CDR2 sequences are SGHRS and YFSETQ. V lost 4 bases and J lost 4; bases outside the gene matches: 5. CDR3 protein: CASSRYGGYEQYF. CDR3 nucleotides: TGCGCCAGCAGCCGCTACGGGGGGTACGAGCAGTACTTC.

This clone was picked up many times. The CDR3 DNA reads TGCGCCAGCAGCCAAATGGGAGGGGATCAGCCCCAGCATTTT. Its protein is CASSQMGGDQPQHF. The chain links TRBV4-1 to TRBJ1-5, with D maybe TRBD1 (5 bases). The CDR3 has 14 residues. The germline V gene has CDR1 MGHRA and CDR2 YSYEKL. Trimming shortened V by 2 bases and J by 5 bases, and 10 bases separated the two germline ends.

This clone was picked up many times. The rearrangement links TRBV19 to TRBJ2-3; 9 bases match TRBD1. The germline V gene encodes CDR1 LNHDA and CDR2 SQIVND (reference sequence). The V segment lost 5 bases and the J segment 3 bases; nucleotides outside the gene matches: 6. This CDR3 region has 15 residues. The CDR3 loop is CASSAPGQGTDTQYF. CDR3 DNA: TGTGCCAGTAGTGCCCCGGGACAGGGAACAGATACGCAGTATTTT.

The gene calls are TRBV29-1 and TRBJ2-4; 10 nucleotides match TRBD2. From germline, CDR1 is SQVTM and CDR2 ANQGSEA. The V segment lost 4 bases and the J segment 5 bases; nucleotides outside the gene matches: 5. The CDR3 contains 14 residues. The DNA of the CDR3 is TGCAGCGTTGGAGGGCTAGCGGGGGAAAACATTCAGTACTTC. The encoded protein is CSVGGLAGENIQYF.

This clone was seen repeatedly, ten times or more. The V gene is TRBV5-6, the J gene TRBJ1-4; no reliable D call. This CDR3 region has 13 residues. Trimming left V 1 base short and J 8 bases short, with 9 bases between. The germline CDR1 and CDR2 sequences are SGHDT and YYEEEE. In DNA form, the CDR3 reads TGTGCCAGCAGCTTGCTGCTGCAGGAAAAACTGTTTTTT. Its translation: CASSLLLQEKLFF.

At least ten counts were recorded for this clone. The genes are TRBV28 and TRBJ2-3; 7 bases fit TRBD2. The V gene's germline CDR1 is MDHEN and CDR2 SYDVKM. The CDR3 totals 14 residues. V lost 5 bases, J lost 2 bases, and 4 bases stayed unmatched. The CDR3 nucleotides are TGTGCCAGCAGTCCCAGCGGGATCACAGATACGCAGTATTTT. Translation: CASSPSGITDTQYF.

There are a few counts of this clone. CDR3 protein: CATSGAREYTGELFF. The CDR3 nucleotides are TGTGCCACCAGTGGGGCGCGGGAATACACCGGGGAGCTGTTTTTT. This rearrangement joins TRBV24-1 to TRBJ2-2; a weak D match, TRBD2 (6 bases). V shed 5 bases and J shed 3 bases, with 12 bases lying between them. This CDR3 is built from 15 residues. The V gene's germline CDR1 is KGHDR and CDR2 SFDVKD.

This clone was counted a few times. J is TRBJ2-3 and V is TRBV4-3, with 9 nucleotides matching TRBD2. J gave up 1 base and V 1 base, and 15 bases lay outside the gene matches. The CDR3 sequence is 20 residues long. CDR1 is LGHNA and CDR2 is YSLEER in the germline V gene. CDR3 in amino acids: CASSQGWRWSSGAGTDTQYF. CDR3 coding DNA: TGCGCCAGCAGCCAAGGGTGGAGATGGTCTAGCGGGGCGGGCACAGATACGCAGTATTTT.

This clone was observed many times. This chain links TRBV5-1 with TRBJ1-1; TRBD1 agrees at 7 bases. Trimming took 0 bases from V and 2 from J; bases not matched to a gene: 1. The CDR3 runs 14 residues. Germline V gene sequence: CDR1 SGHRS, CDR2 YFSETQ. Written as DNA, the CDR3 is TGCGCCAGCAGCTTGGGGACAGGTAACACTGAAGCTTTCTTT. It is translated as CASSLGTGNTEAFF.

This clone was picked up many times. This rearrangement joins TRBV5-4 to TRBJ2-7, with 9 bases fitting TRBD2. V trimming: 0 bases; J trimming: 4 bases; junction bases outside the gene matches: 11. The CDR3 sequence is 17 residues long. CDR1 is SGHNT and CDR2 is YYREEE in the germline V gene (reference sequence). The CDR3 sequence is CASSLDFERGDDYEQYF. In nucleotides, the CDR3 is TGTGCCAGCAGCTTGGACTTCGAGCGGGGGGATGATTACGAGCAGTACTTC.

This clone was counted ten times or more. The chain links TRBV4-2 to TRBJ2-4, with a tentative D call TRBD1 (6 bases). This CDR3 is built from 17 residues. Trimming took 0 bases from V and 3 from J, leaving 15 bases between them. Germline CDR1 is LGHNA and CDR2 is YNFKEQ. The CDR3 bases are TGTGCCAGCAGCCAAGATCGACAGGCGTTAGGCAAAAACATTCAGTACTTC. Translated: CASSQDRQALGKNIQYF.

Many counts were recorded for this clone. The CDR3 sequence: CASSWAGAHQPQHF. The CDR3 DNA reads as TGTGCCAGCAGCTGGGCGGGGGCCCATCAGCCCCAGCATTTT. The gene calls are TRBV7-8 and TRBJ1-5; TRBD1 is a possible D gene (6 bases). The germline V gene has CDR1 SGHVS and CDR2 FQNEAQ. This CDR3 has 14 residues. With 4 bases removed from V and 5 bases from J, the gap between germline ends came to 12 bases.

This clone was observed a few times. The chain links TRBV12-3 or TRBV12-4 to TRBJ2-5, with 8 bases that match TRBD1. The J call may be incorrect, as the DNA end agrees better with TRBJ2-7. CDR3 length: 13 residues. CDR3 nucleotides: TGTGCCAGCAGTTTAGTTGGGACAGGCGAGCAGTACTTC. Protein sequence: CASSLVGTGEQYF.

In its sample, this clone was seen many times. This chain uses TRBV19 with TRBJ2-6; 8 positions match TRBD1. Germline loops: CDR1 LNHDA, CDR2 SQIVND (reference sequence). The J segment lost 2 bases and the V segment lost 7 bases, leaving 13 bases of the junction unmatched. The CDR3 totals 18 residues. The CDR3 sequence is CASISSDRVMAGANVLTF. CDR3 DNA sequence: TGTGCCAGTATTTCCTCGGACAGGGTAATGGCTGGGGCCAACGTCCTGACTTTC.

This clone came up many times. The chain employs TRBV6-2 or TRBV6-3 and TRBJ1-2; D gene unclear. The germline gives CDR1 MNHEY, CDR2 SVGEGT. Trimming removed 0 bases from V and 1 base from J, with 9 bases in between. This CDR3 contains 15 residues. CDR3 in DNA: TGTGCCAGCAGTTACTCGGGCGTTAATAACTATGGCTACACCTTC. Translated: CASSYSGVNNYGYTF.